The clone carrying this TCR beta chain was recorded a few times. Its matching antigen is unknown. This sample stems from a study of response to subunit inactivated influenza vaccine. Study-level findings and limits: Authors suggested each seasonal flu vaccination may recruit only limited numbers of new T cells.

MiXCR was run by TCRdb on the RT-PCR reads, yielding one entry per CDR3 protein. Here the sample spans hundreds of thousands of distinct CDR3 sequences, approximately 14% being singletons. Trimming took 1 base from V and 0 from J, leaving 10 bases between them. The CDR3 runs to 17 residues. The germline CDR1 and CDR2 sequences are SGHTA and FQGNSA. The receptor was isolated from a man in his fifties who received an inactivated influenza vaccine. This chain uses TRBV7-2 with TRBJ1-6; no definite D call. The sample in question was PBMCs from blood, obtained around two weeks before vaccination. The CDR3 nucleotides read TGTGCCAGCAGCTTAGTCGCGGGGAGCTCCTATAATTCACCCCTCCACTTT. Translation gives CASSLVAGSSYNSPLHF.